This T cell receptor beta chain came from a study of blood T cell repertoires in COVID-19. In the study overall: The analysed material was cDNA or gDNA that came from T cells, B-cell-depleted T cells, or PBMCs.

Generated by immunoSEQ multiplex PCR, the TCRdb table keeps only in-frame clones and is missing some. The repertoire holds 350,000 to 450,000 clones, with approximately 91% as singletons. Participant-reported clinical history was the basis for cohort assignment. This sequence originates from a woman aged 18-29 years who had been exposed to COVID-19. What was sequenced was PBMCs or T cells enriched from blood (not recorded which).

In nucleotides, the CDR3 is TGTGCCAGCAGCAGGACTAGCTACGGTGAGCAGTTCTTC. Translated, it gives CASSRTSYGEQFF. V is TRBV12-3 or TRBV12-4 and J is TRBJ2-1; 8 bases are a match to TRBD2. V lost 6 bases to trimming and J lost 9 bases; unmatched junction nucleotides: 7. CDR3 length equals 13 residues.